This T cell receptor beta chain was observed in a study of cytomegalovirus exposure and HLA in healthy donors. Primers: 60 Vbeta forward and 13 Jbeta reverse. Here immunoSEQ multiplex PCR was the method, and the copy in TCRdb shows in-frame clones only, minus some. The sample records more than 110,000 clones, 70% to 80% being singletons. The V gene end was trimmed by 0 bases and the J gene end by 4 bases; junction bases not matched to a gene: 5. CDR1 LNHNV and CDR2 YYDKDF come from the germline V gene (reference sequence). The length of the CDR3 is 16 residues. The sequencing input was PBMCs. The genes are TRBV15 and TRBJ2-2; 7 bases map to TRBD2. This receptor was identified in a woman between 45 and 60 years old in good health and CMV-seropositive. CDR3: CATSRDLGEGTGELFF. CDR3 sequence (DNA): TGTGCCACCAGCAGAGATCTGGGGGAGGGCACCGGGGAGCTGTTTTTT. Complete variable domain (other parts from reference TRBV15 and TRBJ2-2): DAMVIQNPRYQVTQFGKPVTLSCSQTLNHNVMYWYQQKSSQAPKLLFHYYDKDFNNEADTPDNFQSRRPNTSFCFLDIRSPGLGDTAMYLCATSRDLGEGTGELFFGEGSRLTVL.